This is a list of T cell receptor beta chains from one sample in a study of blood T cell repertoires in COVID-19. Clones were sequenced by immunoSEQ multiplex PCR, and TCRdb holds only the in-frame ones, with some missing. Among about 200,000 clones listed, 85% were seen once. The sequencing input was peripheral blood. The source is a man between 60 and 70 years old with COVID-19, enrolled during active disease. The CDR3 runs from the conserved cysteine through the conserved F or W. A D gene is named only where the DNA matches it firmly. Expanded clones get a size class; other rows say once, few or many, or leave the size out.

size	V	D	J	CDR3	DNA
once	TRBV29-1	TRBD1	TRBJ1-1	CSVRTGWNTEAFF	TGCAGCGTCCGGACAGGGTGGAACACTGAAGCTTTCTTT
.	TRBV20-1	TRBD1	TRBJ1-2	CSAATGVGYTF	TGCAGTGCTGCGACAGGGGTCGGCTACACCTTC
once	TRBV2	TRBD1	TRBJ2-4	CASRMGQLSYKNIQYF	TGTGCCAGCAGAATGGGACAGTTGAGCTACAAAAACATTCAGTACTTC
.	TRBV7-3	.	TRBJ1-6	CASSANPEYLLHF	TGTGCCAGCAGCGCCAACCCGGAGTATCTCCTCCACTTT
few	TRBV19	.	TRBJ1-1	CASQLTPGTEAFF	TGTGCCAGCCAACTGACGCCGGGGACTGAAGCTTTCTTT
once	TRBV28	.	TRBJ1-1	CASTRGDGSAEAFF	TGTGCCAGCACCCGGGGTGATGGGTCAGCTGAAGCTTTCTTT
.	TRBV11-2	TRBD2	TRBJ2-1	CASSLPPGGRKNEQFF	TGTGCCAGCAGCTTACCCCCCGGCGGGAGGAAAAATGAGCAGTTCTTC
once	TRBV6-1	.	TRBJ1-2	CASSEHSGAYGYTF	TGTGCCAGCAGTGAACACTCAGGGGCCTATGGCTACACCTTC
.	TRBV27	.	TRBJ2-1	CASSLDQVSSYNEQFF	TGTGCCAGCAGTTTAGATCAGGTGAGCTCCTACAATGAGCAGTTCTTC
.	TRBV28	.	TRBJ1-3	CASSSYPGTGNTIYF	TGTGCCAGCAGTTCATACCCCGGGACTGGAAACACCATATATTTT
.	TRBV30	.	TRBJ1-4	CAWNSRDSLFF	TGTGCCTGGAATTCCCGGGACTCCTTGTTTTTT
.	TRBV27	.	TRBJ2-2	CASNREGITGELFF	TGTGCCAGCAACAGGGAGGGAATCACCGGGGAGCTGTTTTTT
once	TRBV30	TRBD1	TRBJ1-1	CAWDRGLNTEAFF	TGTGCCTGGGACAGGGGGCTGAACACTGAAGCTTTCTTT
.	TRBV5-4	.	TRBJ2-5	CASSLFELIQETQYF	TGTGCCAGCAGCTTGTTCGAGCTGATACAAGAGACCCAGTACTTC
.	TRBV5-6	TRBD1	TRBJ2-5	CASSPQGLQETQYF	TGTGCCAGCAGTCCACAGGGGTTACAAGAGACCCAGTACTTC
.	TRBV28	.	TRBJ1-6	CASSSTGTNNSPLHF	TGTGCCAGCAGTTCTACAGGGACAAATAATTCACCCCTCCACTTT
once	TRBV6-2/TRBV6-3	.	TRBJ1-6	CASSSLLGGSPLHF	TGTGCCAGCAGTTCCCTGTTGGGAGGTTCACCCCTCCACTTT
.	TRBV24-1	.	TRBJ2-3	CATSATGRKDTQYF	TGTGCCACCAGTGCGACAGGGAGGAAAGATACGCAGTATTTT
.	TRBV30	.	TRBJ1-2	CAWSVGVGQYGYTF	TGTGCCTGGAGTGTAGGTGTAGGACAGTATGGCTACACCTTC
.	TRBV7-2	TRBD1	TRBJ1-6	CASSSGQGSAPLHF	TGTGCCAGCAGCTCCGGACAGGGGAGTGCACCCCTCCACTTT
.	TRBV10-3	.	TRBJ2-5	CAISSEEEGTQYF	TGTGCCATCTCGTCGGAGGAGGAGGGGACCCAGTACTTC
few	TRBV5-6	.	TRBJ1-6	CASSRRQGSSYNSPLHF	TGTGCCAGCAGCCGCCGCCAGGGATCCTCCTATAATTCACCCCTCCACTTT
.	TRBV4-1	.	TRBJ1-4	CASSLSRGKAATNEKLFF	TGCGCCAGCAGCCTATCAAGGGGGAAGGCCGCAACTAATGAAAAACTGTTTTTT
.	TRBV10-2	.	TRBJ2-1	CASSGGGPSYNEQFF	TGCGCCAGCAGTGGGGGGGGCCCGTCCTACAATGAGCAGTTCTTC
.	TRBV7-9	TRBD1	TRBJ1-1	CASSSLGQGRTEAFF	TGTGCCAGCAGCTCTCTGGGACAGGGGAGAACTGAAGCTTTCTTT
.	TRBV5-4	.	TRBJ1-3	CASSLAAPSVGNTIYF	TGTGCCAGCAGCTTGGCTGCCCCCTCAGTGGGAAACACCATATATTTT
.	TRBV19	.	TRBJ2-2	CASSARGGSTGELFF	TGTGCCAGTAGTGCCCGAGGGGGAAGCACCGGGGAGCTGTTTTTT
few	TRBV19	.	TRBJ1-5	CASSVTGTQPQHF	TGTGCCAGTAGTGTCACAGGGACTCAGCCCCAGCATTTT
.	TRBV2	TRBD1	TRBJ2-3	CASRPDRVPDTQYF	TGTGCCAGCAGACCCGACAGGGTCCCAGATACGCAGTATTTT
.	TRBV27	.	TRBJ1-6	CASMVQTGSPLHF	TGTGCCAGCATGGTGCAGACGGGTTCACCCCTCCACTTT
.	TRBV18	.	TRBJ1-5	CASSQGDSNQPQHF	TGTGCCAGCTCACAGGGGGACAGCAATCAGCCCCAGCATTTT
.	TRBV19	TRBD1	TRBJ1-2	CATAFRGRIEGYTF	TGTGCCACGGCCTTCAGGGGGCGGATCGAGGGCTACACCTTC
.	TRBV6-5	.	TRBJ2-1	CASGAPGGNEQFF	TGTGCCAGCGGGGCCCCAGGTGGCAATGAGCAGTTCTTC
.	TRBV2	.	TRBJ1-1	CASRQEARGAFF	TGTGCCAGCAGACAGGAAGCTCGTGGAGCTTTCTTT
.	TRBV10-3	TRBD2	TRBJ2-1	CAISSPSGGGNEQFF	TGTGCCATCAGTTCCCCATCCGGGGGGGGGAATGAGCAGTTCTTC
.	TRBV11-2	.	TRBJ1-4	CASSPYWAGSEKLFF	TGTGCCAGCAGCCCATACTGGGCCGGTAGTGAAAAACTGTTTTTT
.	TRBV9	TRBD2	TRBJ2-7	CASSPTGTTYEQYF	TGTGCCAGCAGCCCCACCGGGACTACCTACGAGCAGTACTTC
.	TRBV18	.	TRBJ1-1	CASSPGTGSATEAFF	TGTGCCAGCTCACCAGGAACAGGGTCCGCCACTGAAGCTTTCTTT
.	TRBV2	.	TRBJ1-5	CASRTTGNQPQHF	TGTGCCAGTAGGACGACAGGCAATCAGCCCCAGCATTTT
.	TRBV2	.	TRBJ1-2	CASLPGINYGYTF	TGTGCCAGCCTGCCCGGGATAAACTATGGCTACACCTTC
.	TRBV28	.	TRBJ2-7	CASSLTVYEQYF	TGTGCCAGCAGTCTCACAGTCTACGAGCAGTACTTC
.	TRBV5-1	.	TRBJ1-1	CASSLAEGTEAFF	TGCGCCAGCAGCTTGGCCGAGGGCACTGAAGCTTTCTTT
.	TRBV5-5	.	TRBJ2-7	CASSLGAGSYEQYF	TGTGCCAGCAGCTTGGGAGCTGGCTCCTACGAGCAGTACTTC
.	TRBV6-5	.	TRBJ1-2	CASRPTGKNNYGYTF	TGTGCCAGCAGACCCACAGGGAAAAATAACTATGGCTACACCTTC
once	TRBV5-1	.	TRBJ1-5	CASSLGGGQPQHF	TGCGCCAGCAGCTTGGGAGGGGGACAGCCCCAGCATTTT
few	TRBV7-2	.	TRBJ2-7	CASSLDRRAYEQYF	TGTGCCAGCAGCTTAGATCGCAGGGCCTACGAGCAGTACTTC
few	TRBV5-6	TRBD1	TRBJ1-1	CASSGLLDRGEGTEAFF	TGTGCCAGCAGCGGTTTGCTGGACAGGGGTGAAGGCACTGAAGCTTTCTTT